The rows below give T cell receptor beta chains drawn from one sample of a study of blood T cell repertoires in COVID-19. The assay was immunoSEQ multiplex PCR, and TCRdb's table has in-frame clones only and misses some. The sample holds some 160,000 clones, roughly 90% seen once. Material: peripheral blood. The receptors were sampled from a man younger than 35 with acute or convalescent COVID-19. The CDR3 runs from the conserved cysteine through the conserved F or W. D genes are given only for firm matches. Rows may omit the clone size; those that give it use once, few, many or a size class.

-	TRBJ2-2	TRBV11-3	TRBD2	TGTGCCAGCAGCATGAGACTAGCGGGAGGGCCCTCCACCGGGGAGCTGTTTTTT	CASSMRLAGGPSTGELFF
-	TRBJ2-4	TRBV30	TRBD1	TGTGCCTGGAGTGAATCGGACAGGGGCGAAAACATTCAGTACTTC	CAWSESDRGENIQYF
-	TRBJ2-3	TRBV29-1	TRBD2	TGCAGCCCCACGGGGGGGGGTACAGATACGCAGTATTTT	CSPTGGGTDTQYF
once	TRBJ1-2	TRBV5-1	-	TGCGCCAGCAGCTTGGAGTCAGGGGCCTATAACTATGGCTACACCTTC	CASSLESGAYNYGYTF
-	TRBJ1-2	TRBV12-3/TRBV12-4	TRBD1	TGTGCCAGCTCTGGACAGGGGAGCTATGGCTACACCTTC	CASSGQGSYGYTF
-	TRBJ1-1	TRBV5-1	TRBD1	TGCGCCAGCAGCACAGGGGGCAGGAACACTGAAGCTTTCTTT	CASSTGGRNTEAFF
-	TRBJ2-1	TRBV9	TRBD2	TGTGCCAGCAGCGTAGAAGCGGGGGGCGGGAATGAGCAGTTCTTC	CASSVEAGGGNEQFF
-	TRBJ2-7	TRBV2	-	TGTGCCACAGGGGCGGTGAACTCCTACGAGCAGTACTTC	CATGAVNSYEQYF
-	TRBJ2-7	TRBV6-5	-	TGTGCCAGCAGTTCCGGGGGTAACTACGAGCAGTACTTC	CASSSGGNYEQYF
-	TRBJ2-1	TRBV7-9	TRBD2	TGTGCCAGCAGCTCCAGACCAGGGAGCGGGGACAATGAGCAGTTCTTC	CASSSRPGSGDNEQFF
once	TRBJ1-5	TRBV19	TRBD1	TGTGCCAGTAGTATCCTCGACAGGGGCAATCAGCCCCAGCATTTT	CASSILDRGNQPQHF
-	TRBJ1-1	TRBV24-1	-	TGTGCCACCAATCTGTCCCGGGAAGCCCAGAACACTGAAGCTTTCTTT	CATNLSREAQNTEAFF
-	TRBJ2-2	TRBV5-1	-	TGCGCCAGCAGCTCGGAGGCGAACACCGGGGAGCTGTTTTTT	CASSSEANTGELFF
-	TRBJ1-1	TRBV6-1	TRBD1	TGTGCCAGCAGTGTCACAGGGGGAGGGACTGAAGCTTTCTTT	CASSVTGGGTEAFF
-	TRBJ2-6	TRBV4-1	-	TGCGCCAGCAGCCAAGATGGTCTAGAGGGCCTCAATGGGGCCAACGTCCTGACTTTC	CASSQDGLEGLNGANVLTF
-	TRBJ2-1	TRBV29-1	-	TGCAGCGTTGAAGGTCGGGGGACCTACAATGAGCAGTTCTTC	CSVEGRGTYNEQFF
-	TRBJ2-3	TRBV18	-	TGTGCCAGCTCACGAACTAGCACAGATACGCAGTATTTT	CASSRTSTDTQYF
-	TRBJ2-7	TRBV25-1	TRBD1	TGTGCCAGCAGTCGGGGACAGGTCGGTACCTACGAGCAGTACTTC	CASSRGQVGTYEQYF